What follows is one T cell receptor beta chain and its context. The germline V and J ends were trimmed by 3 bases and 3 bases, with 12 bases remaining between them. CDR3 length: 14 residues. Per the germline V gene, CDR1 is KGHSH and CDR2 is LQKENI. The assay was immunoSEQ multiplex PCR, and TCRdb's table has in-frame clones only and misses some. The table records around 28,000 clones, roughly 89% of them present only once. The sample is drawn from a study of preoperative IRX-2 immunotherapy in early breast cancer. Indicated treatment: preoperative locoregional IRX-2 cytokine immunotherapy. Preoperative locoregional IRX-2 cytokine immunotherapy was tested in the phase Ib source study.

This specimen was acquired from a patient treated with IRX-2 immunotherapy. The V gene is TRBV18, the J gene TRBJ2-7, with D perhaps TRBD1 (6 bases). The source of this sequence is a human donor with breast cancer. The CDR3 DNA reads as TGTGCCAGCTCACCGGCCGGGACATACTACGAGCAGTACTTC. It yields the protein CASSPAGTYYEQYF. The whole variable domain, filled in from reference TRBV18 and TRBJ2-7, reads NAGVMQNPRHLVRRRGQEARLRCSPMKGHSHVYWYRQLPEEGLKFMVYLQKENIIDESGMPKERFSAEFPKEGPSILRIQQVVRGDSAAYFCASSPAGTYYEQYFGPGTRLTVT.